This T cell receptor (beta chain) was sequenced in a study of early T cells in non-severe SARS-CoV-2 infection. TCRdb processed the 5' RACE reads anew with MiXCR; each CDR3 protein has one entry. The data hold tens of thousands of distinct CDR3 sequences, with around 12% observed a single time. The CDR3 consists of 15 residues. With 2 bases removed from V and 0 bases from J, the gap between germline ends came to 8 bases. This clonotype was counted at least ten times. This sequence was found in an adult who was a healthcare worker with PCR-confirmed SARS-CoV-2 infection or an uninfected control (not recorded which). This chain connects TRBV12-3 or TRBV12-4 to TRBJ2-1; D is unresolved. Sample: whole blood. CDR3 DNA sequence: TGTGCCAGCAGTTTATATGCTAGCTCCTACAATGAGCAGTTCTTC. This gives the protein CASSLYASSYNEQFF.